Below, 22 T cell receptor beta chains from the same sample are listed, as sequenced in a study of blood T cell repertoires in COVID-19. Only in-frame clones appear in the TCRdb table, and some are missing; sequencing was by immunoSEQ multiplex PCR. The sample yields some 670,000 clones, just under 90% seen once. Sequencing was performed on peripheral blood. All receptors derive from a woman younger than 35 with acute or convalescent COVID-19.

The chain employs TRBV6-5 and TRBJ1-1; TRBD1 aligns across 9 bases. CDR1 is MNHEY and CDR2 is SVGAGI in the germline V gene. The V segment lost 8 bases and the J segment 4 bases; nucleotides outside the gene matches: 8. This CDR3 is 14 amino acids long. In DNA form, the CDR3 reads TGTGCCAGCGGAACTCACAGGGGGCGCACTGAAGCTTTCTTT. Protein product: CASGTHRGRTEAFF.

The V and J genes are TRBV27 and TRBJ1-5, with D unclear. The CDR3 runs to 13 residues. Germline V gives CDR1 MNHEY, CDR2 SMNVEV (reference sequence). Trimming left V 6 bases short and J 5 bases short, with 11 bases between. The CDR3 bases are TGTGCCAGCAGCCTAACCTATCATCAGCCCCAGCATTTT. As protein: CASSLTYHQPQHF.

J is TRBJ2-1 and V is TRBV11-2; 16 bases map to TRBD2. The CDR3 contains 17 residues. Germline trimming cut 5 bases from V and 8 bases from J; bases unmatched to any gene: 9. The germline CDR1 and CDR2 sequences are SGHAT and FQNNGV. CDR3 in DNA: TGTGCCAGCAGCCACCTGGGACTAGCGGGGGGGGTTGATGAGCAGTTCTTC. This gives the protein CASSHLGLAGGVDEQFF.

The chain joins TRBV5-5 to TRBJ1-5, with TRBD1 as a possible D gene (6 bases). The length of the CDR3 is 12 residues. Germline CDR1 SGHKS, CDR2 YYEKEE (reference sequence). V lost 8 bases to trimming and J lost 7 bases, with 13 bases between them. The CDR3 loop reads CASSGVGQPQHF. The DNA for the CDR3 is TGTGCCAGTTCAGGGGTGGGACAGCCCCAGCATTTT.

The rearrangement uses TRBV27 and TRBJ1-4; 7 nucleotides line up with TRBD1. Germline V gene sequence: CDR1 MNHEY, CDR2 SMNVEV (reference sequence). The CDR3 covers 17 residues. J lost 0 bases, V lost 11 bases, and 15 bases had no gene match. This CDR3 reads CASRTGGILATNEKLFF. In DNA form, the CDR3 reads TGTGCCTCCCGGACAGGTGGGATACTTGCAACTAATGAAAAACTGTTTTTT.

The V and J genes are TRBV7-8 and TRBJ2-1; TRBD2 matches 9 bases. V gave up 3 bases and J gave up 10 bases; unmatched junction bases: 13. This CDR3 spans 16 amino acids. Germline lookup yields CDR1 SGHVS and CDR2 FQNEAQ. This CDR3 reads CASSLGGGALGREQFF. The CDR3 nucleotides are TGTGCCAGCAGCTTGGGCGGGGGGGCCCTAGGGAGAGAGCAGTTCTTC.

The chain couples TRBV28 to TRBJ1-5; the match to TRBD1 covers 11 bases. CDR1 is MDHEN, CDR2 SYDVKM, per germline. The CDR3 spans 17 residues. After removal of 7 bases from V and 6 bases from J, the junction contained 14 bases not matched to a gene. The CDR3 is CASKLDRGPDISQPQHF. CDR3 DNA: TGTGCCAGCAAGCTGGACAGGGGGCCCGATATAAGTCAGCCCCAGCATTTT.

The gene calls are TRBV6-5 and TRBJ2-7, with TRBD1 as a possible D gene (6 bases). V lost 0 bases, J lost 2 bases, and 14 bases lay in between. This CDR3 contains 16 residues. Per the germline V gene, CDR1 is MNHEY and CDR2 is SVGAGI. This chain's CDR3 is CASSYSLGATPYEQYF. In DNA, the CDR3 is TGTGCCAGCAGTTACTCGCTGGGGGCGACCCCCTACGAGCAGTACTTC.

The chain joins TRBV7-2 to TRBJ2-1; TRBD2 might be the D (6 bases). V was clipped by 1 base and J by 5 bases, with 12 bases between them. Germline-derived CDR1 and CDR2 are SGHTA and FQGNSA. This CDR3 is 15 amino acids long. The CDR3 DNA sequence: TGTGCCAGCAGCTTAGTGTGGACTAAGAACAATGAGCAGTTCTTC. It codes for CASSLVWTKNNEQFF.

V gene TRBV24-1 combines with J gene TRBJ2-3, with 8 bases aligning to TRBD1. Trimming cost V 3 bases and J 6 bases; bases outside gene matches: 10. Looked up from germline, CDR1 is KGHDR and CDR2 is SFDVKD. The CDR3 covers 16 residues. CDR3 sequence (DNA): TGTGCCACCAGTGATCCGGGACAGGATTTTAAGGATACGCAGTATTTT. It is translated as CATSDPGQDFKDTQYF.

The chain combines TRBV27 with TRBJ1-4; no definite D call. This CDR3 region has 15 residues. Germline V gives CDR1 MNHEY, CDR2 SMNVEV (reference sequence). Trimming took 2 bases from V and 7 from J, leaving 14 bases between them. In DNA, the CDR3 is TGTGCCAGCAGTTTAGTATGGGGAGAGGGTGAAAAACTGTTTTTT. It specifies CASSLVWGEGEKLFF.

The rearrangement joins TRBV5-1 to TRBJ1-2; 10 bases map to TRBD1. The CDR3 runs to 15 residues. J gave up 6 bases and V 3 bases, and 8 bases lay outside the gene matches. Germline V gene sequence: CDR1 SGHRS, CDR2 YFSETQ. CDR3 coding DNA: TGCGCCAGCAGCTCCACATCCGGGACAGGGGATGGCTACACCTTC. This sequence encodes CASSSTSGTGDGYTF.

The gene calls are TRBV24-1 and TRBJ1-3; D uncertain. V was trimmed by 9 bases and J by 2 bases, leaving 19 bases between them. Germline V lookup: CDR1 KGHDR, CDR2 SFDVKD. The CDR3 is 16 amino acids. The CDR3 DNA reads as TGTGCCACCCGACTATGCGGTCCCGCAACTGGAAACACCATATATTTT. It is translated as CATRLCGPATGNTIYF.

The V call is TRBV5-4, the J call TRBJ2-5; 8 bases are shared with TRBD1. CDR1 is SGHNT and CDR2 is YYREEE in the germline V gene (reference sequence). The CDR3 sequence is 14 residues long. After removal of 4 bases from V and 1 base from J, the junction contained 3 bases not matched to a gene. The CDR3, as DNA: TGTGCCAGCAGCCGGGACAGGACCCAAGAGACCCAGTACTTC. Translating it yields CASSRDRTQETQYF. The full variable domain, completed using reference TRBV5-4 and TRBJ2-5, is ETGVTQSPTHLIKTRGQQVTLRCSSQSGHNTVSWYQQALGQGPQFIFQYYREEENGRGNFPPRFSGLQFPNYSSELNVNALELDDSALYLCASSRDRTQETQYFGPGTRLLVL.

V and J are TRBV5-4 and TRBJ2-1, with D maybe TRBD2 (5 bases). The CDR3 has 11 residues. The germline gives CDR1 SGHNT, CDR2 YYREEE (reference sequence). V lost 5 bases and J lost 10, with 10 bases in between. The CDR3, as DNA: TGTGCCAGCAGTCGAGGGCTAGAGCAGTTCTTC. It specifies CASSRGLEQFF.

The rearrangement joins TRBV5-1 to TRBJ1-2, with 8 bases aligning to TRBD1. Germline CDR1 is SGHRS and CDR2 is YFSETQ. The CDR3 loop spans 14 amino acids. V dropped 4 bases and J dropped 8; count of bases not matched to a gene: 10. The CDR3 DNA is TGCGCCAGCAGCCCGAGGGGACAGGTCGACGGCTACACCTTC. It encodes CASSPRGQVDGYTF.

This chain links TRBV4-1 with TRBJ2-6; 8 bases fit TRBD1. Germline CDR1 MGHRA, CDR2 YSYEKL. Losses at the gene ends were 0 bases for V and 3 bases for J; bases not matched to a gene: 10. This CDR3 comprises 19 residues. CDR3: CASSQEGRGPVLGANVLTF. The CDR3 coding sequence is TGCGCCAGCAGCCAAGAGGGCAGGGGGCCCGTTCTTGGGGCCAACGTCCTGACTTTC.

As DNA, the CDR3 is TGCGCCAGCCGTCCCCTAGCCAAAAACATTCAGTACTTC. Translating gives CASRPLAKNIQYF. The rearrangement uses TRBV5-1 and TRBJ2-4; D unresolved. This CDR3 is built from 13 residues. Germline V gene sequence: CDR1 SGHRS, CDR2 YFSETQ. V gave up 7 bases and J gave up 0 bases, with 8 bases separating them. Filled out from reference TRBV5-1 and TRBJ2-4, the complete variable domain reads KAGVTQTPRYLIKTRGQQVTLSCSPISGHRSVSWYQQTPGQGLQFLFEYFSETQRNKGNFPGRFSGRQFSNSRSEMNVSTLELGDSALYLCASRPLAKNIQYFGAGTRLSVL.

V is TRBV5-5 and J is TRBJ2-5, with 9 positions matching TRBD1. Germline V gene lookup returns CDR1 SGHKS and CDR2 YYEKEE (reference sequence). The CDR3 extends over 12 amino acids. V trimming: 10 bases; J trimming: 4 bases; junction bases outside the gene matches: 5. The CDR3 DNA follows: TGTGCCTCGGACAGGGGTAGAGAGACCCAGTACTTC. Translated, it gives CASDRGRETQYF.

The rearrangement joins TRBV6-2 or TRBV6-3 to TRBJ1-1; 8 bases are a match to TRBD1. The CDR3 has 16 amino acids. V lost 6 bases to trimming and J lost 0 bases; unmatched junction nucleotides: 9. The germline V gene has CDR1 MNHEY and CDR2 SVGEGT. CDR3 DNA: TGTGCCAGCAGCCGCCGGACAGGGCAAATGAACACTGAAGCTTTCTTT. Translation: CASSRRTGQMNTEAFF.

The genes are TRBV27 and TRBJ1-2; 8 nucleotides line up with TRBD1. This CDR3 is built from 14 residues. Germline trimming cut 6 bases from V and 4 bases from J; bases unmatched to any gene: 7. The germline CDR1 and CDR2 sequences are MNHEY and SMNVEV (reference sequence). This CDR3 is CASRRTGFVYGYTF. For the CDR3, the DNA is TGTGCCAGCAGAAGGACAGGGTTTGTCTATGGCTACACCTTC.

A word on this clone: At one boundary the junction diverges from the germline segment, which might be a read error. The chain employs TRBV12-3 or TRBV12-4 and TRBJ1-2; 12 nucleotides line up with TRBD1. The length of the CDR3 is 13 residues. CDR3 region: CASSPRDRGRYRF. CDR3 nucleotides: TGTGCCAGCAGTCCCCGGGACAGGGGGCGGTATCGCTTC.